The 14 T cell receptor beta chains presented below share a single source sample, sequenced in a study of CD8 T cells in Susac syndrome. An input of 0.5 to 1 ug of RNA was subjected to reverse transcription using random hexamers. TCRdb ran MiXCR on the immunoSEQ multiplex PCR reads and lists one entry per CDR3 protein. The data contain fewer than 300,000 distinct CDR3 sequences, about 85% of them singletons. Sequencing input: CD8+ T cells from PBMCs. All receptors come from a human donor with multiple sclerosis.

The sample holds a few counts of this clonotype. As DNA, the CDR3 is TGCAGTGCTAGAGATTCCGAGGGGATTTACTACGAGCAGTACTTC. It is translated as CSARDSEGIYYEQYF. The chain employs TRBV20-1 and TRBJ2-7, with D perhaps assigned TRBD1 or TRBD2 (5 bases each). Trimming removed 0 bases at V and 3 bases at J, with 15 bases between. Germline V gives CDR1 DFQATT, CDR2 SNEGSKA (reference sequence). This CDR3 is 15 amino acids long.

The chain links TRBV27 to TRBJ2-7; 9 nucleotides agree with TRBD2. The trim removed 2 bases at V and 5 bases at J, leaving 1 base unmatched. Germline V gene lookup returns CDR1 MNHEY and CDR2 SMNVEV (reference sequence). This CDR3 is built from 13 residues. The DNA of the CDR3 is TGTGCCAGCAGTTTAGGGACTAGCCACGAGCAGTACTTC. Translation: CASSLGTSHEQYF.

This chain connects TRBV27 to TRBJ2-1; 9 nucleotides agree with TRBD2. The J segment lost 4 bases and the V segment lost 7 bases, leaving 8 bases of the junction unmatched. Germline V gives CDR1 MNHEY, CDR2 SMNVEV (reference sequence). This CDR3 is built from 15 residues. DNA of the CDR3: TGTGCCAGCATTGTGCGGGAGGGCCGTTACAATGAGCAGTTCTTC. Translation gives CASIVREGRYNEQFF.

The chain couples TRBV1 to TRBJ2-7. TRBV1 is reported as a pseudogene. The CDR3 sequence is 10 residues long. This chain's CDR3 is CTSSQGAEYF. Written as DNA, the CDR3 is TGCACCAGCAGCCAAGGCGCGGAGTACTTC.

The J gene is TRBJ1-5, the V gene TRBV28; no definite D call. Trimming stripped 3 bases from V and 7 bases from J, with 13 bases between. The CDR3 has 14 residues. CDR1 is MDHEN, CDR2 SYDVKM, per germline. CDR3 sequence: CASSFGRREQPQHF. The DNA of the CDR3 is TGTGCCAGCAGTTTTGGTAGGCGTGAACAGCCCCAGCATTTT. Full variable domain (outside the CDR3, taken from reference TRBV28 and TRBJ1-5): DVKVTQSSRYLVKRTGEKVFLECVQDMDHENMFWYRQDPGLGLRLIYFSYDVKMKEKGDIPEGYSVSREKKERFSLILESASTNQTSMYLCASSFGRREQPQHFGDGTRLSIL.

This clonotype occurred a few times. The rearrangement joins TRBV6-2 or TRBV6-3 to TRBJ2-7; tentatively, D is TRBD1 (5 bases). Germline CDR1 is MNHEY and CDR2 is SVGEGT. The CDR3 totals 12 residues. Deletions cut 7 bases from V and 6 bases from J, with 13 bases between. The CDR3 loop is CASTGVRGEQYF. CDR3 in DNA: TGTGCCAGCACCGGTGTTAGGGGCGAGCAGTACTTC.

This chain connects TRBV13 to TRBJ2-1, with a possible D match to TRBD2 (5 bases). Germline V gene sequence: CDR1 PRHDT, CDR2 FYEKMQ (reference sequence). The CDR3 is 13 amino acids. The V and J ends lost 7 bases and 5 bases respectively, with 12 bases between them. The CDR3 loop is CASKNGMNNEQFF. CDR3 in DNA: TGTGCCAGCAAGAACGGGATGAACAATGAGCAGTTCTTC.

The gene calls are TRBV4-1 and TRBJ2-7, with 7 bases lining up with TRBD2. V lost 1 base, J lost 1 base, and 13 bases stayed unmatched. The CDR3 length is 18 residues. Germline values: CDR1 MGHRA, CDR2 YSYEKL. The chain's CDR3 is CASSQAISRHGGSYEQYF. CDR3 nucleotides: TGCGCCAGCAGCCAAGCCATTTCCCGACACGGGGGGTCCTACGAGCAGTACTTC.

This clonotype was counted only a few times. The chain combines TRBV27 with TRBJ1-5, with 7 nucleotides matching TRBD1. J gave up 1 base and V 3 bases, and 3 bases lay outside the gene matches. Germline V gene lookup returns CDR1 MNHEY and CDR2 SMNVEV (reference sequence). This CDR3 region has 15 residues. DNA for the CDR3: TGTGCCAGCAGTTTGACAGGGTACAGCAATCAGCCCCAGCATTTT. Translation gives CASSLTGYSNQPQHF.

The gene calls are TRBV6-5 and TRBJ1-1; possibly TRBD1 for D (6 bases). V shed 4 bases and J shed 7 bases, with 13 bases lying between them. CDR1 is MNHEY and CDR2 is SVGAGI in the germline V gene. This CDR3 region has 13 residues. The chain's CDR3 is CASSWDTDYEAFF. The DNA of the CDR3 is TGTGCCAGCAGTTGGGACACCGACTATGAAGCTTTCTTT.

The chain recombines TRBV30 with TRBJ1-6, with a tentative D call TRBD1 (5 bases). The V end was cut by 1 base, the J end by 12 bases, with 19 bases between. CDR1 and CDR2 from the germline V gene are GTSNPN and SVGIG (reference sequence). The CDR3 has 15 residues. The CDR3 DNA reads as TGTGCCTGGAGTGCCCCGGGACGCGCTCTGGTACCCCTCCACTTT. Protein: CAWSAPGRALVPLHF.

The V gene is TRBV29-1, the J gene TRBJ1-4, with TRBD1 as a possible D gene (5 bases). CDR1 SQVTM and CDR2 ANQGSEA come from the germline V gene. This CDR3 region has 13 residues. V was pared by 6 bases and J by 7 bases, with 15 bases between. CDR3 region: CSVLVDSGEKLFF. The CDR3 DNA reads as TGCAGCGTCTTAGTCGACAGCGGTGAAAAACTGTTTTTT.

The chain recombines TRBV7-9 with TRBJ2-5, with 7 nucleotides matching TRBD2. Germline CDR1 reads SEHNR; CDR2 reads FQNEAQ (reference sequence). The junction had 17 bases not matched to a gene; V was cut back by 8 bases and J by 5 bases. This CDR3 has 16 residues. CDR3 amino acids: CASAPWAGENGETQYF. For the CDR3, the DNA is TGTGCCAGCGCCCCGTGGGCGGGAGAGAACGGGGAGACCCAGTACTTC.

The gene calls are TRBV9 and TRBJ2-5, with 13 nucleotides matching TRBD2. There are 16 residues in the CDR3. After removal of 1 base from V and 4 bases from J, the junction contained 4 bases not matched to a gene. CDR1 is SGDLS and CDR2 is YYNGEE in the germline V gene. CDR3 nucleotides: TGTGCCAGCAGCGTAAACCGACTAGCGGGGGGAGAGACCCAGTACTTC. Translating it yields CASSVNRLAGGETQYF.